The 31 T cell receptor beta chains reported below all come from one sample, sequenced in a study of tumor-infiltrating lymphocytes in localized non-small cell lung cancer. Clones were sequenced by immunoSEQ multiplex PCR, and TCRdb holds only the in-frame ones, with some missing. The table records fewer than 12,000 clones, about 60% of them present only once. The sequenced sample consisted of lung tumor tissue. These receptors were obtained from a human donor with non-small cell lung cancer.

V and J are TRBV5-1 and TRBJ2-1; 9 positions match TRBD2. The germline gives CDR1 SGHRS, CDR2 YFSETQ. The CDR3 extends over 16 amino acids. With 0 bases clipped from V and 9 bases from J, the junction kept 10 bases outside the gene matches. CDR3 region: CASSLGQRGAGSEQFF. In DNA, the CDR3 is TGCGCCAGCAGCTTGGGCCAGCGGGGGGCCGGGAGTGAGCAGTTCTTC.

This clone appeared a few times. The chain uses TRBV5-4 and TRBJ2-5; unclear D gene. Germline CDR1 SGHNT, CDR2 YYREEE (reference sequence). The CDR3 extends over 11 amino acids. Trimming stripped 4 bases from V and 2 bases from J, with 3 bases between. The CDR3 DNA sequence: TGTGCCAGCAGCCAACAAGAGACCCAGTACTTC. Protein sequence: CASSQQETQYF.

The chain couples TRBV10-3 to TRBJ2-7; D might be TRBD1 (5 bases). This CDR3 is built from 12 residues. Trimming pared 3 bases from V and 3 bases from J, leaving 6 bases between. Germline lookup yields CDR1 ENHRY and CDR2 SYGVKD. CDR3 protein: CAISEGVYEQYF. DNA of the CDR3: TGTGCCATCAGTGAAGGGGTCTACGAGCAGTACTTC.

This chain's CDR3 is CASSLALAGQHEQYF. The DNA of the CDR3 is TGCGCCAGCAGCTTGGCCCTAGCGGGACAGCACGAGCAGTACTTC. The V gene is TRBV5-1, the J gene TRBJ2-7; 9 nucleotides align to TRBD2. This CDR3 is 15 amino acids long. Germline V gene data show CDR1 as SGHRS and CDR2 as YFSETQ. The V gene end was trimmed by 0 bases and the J gene end by 5 bases; junction bases not matched to a gene: 6.

The rearrangement uses TRBV5-1 and TRBJ1-1; possibly TRBD1 for D (5 bases). Trimming removed 0 bases from V and 1 base from J, with 13 bases in between. CDR3 length: 16 amino acids. CDR1 is SGHRS, CDR2 YFSETQ, per germline. CDR3 nucleotides: TGCGCCAGCAGCTTGGCCGTGGGGGGAAAGAACACTGAAGCTTTCTTT. Translation gives CASSLAVGGKNTEAFF.

By sample share, this clone is medium-sized. V and J are TRBV11-2 and TRBJ1-2, with a weak D call TRBD1 (6 bases). The CDR3 contains 13 residues. The germline V and J ends were trimmed by 3 bases and 5 bases, with 10 bases remaining between them. Germline loops: CDR1 SGHAT, CDR2 FQNNGV. CDR3 nucleotide sequence: TGTGCCAGCAGCTTTGACAGGACTTATGGCTACACCTTC. Its protein product is CASSFDRTYGYTF.

This clone ranks as medium-sized (0.01 to 0.1%). The CDR3: CASSLQGAESQPQHF. The CDR3, as DNA: TGCGCCAGCAGCTTGCAGGGGGCAGAGAGTCAGCCCCAGCATTTT. This rearrangement joins TRBV5-1 to TRBJ1-5; 8 positions match TRBD1. V lost 1 base to trimming and J lost 6 bases; unmatched junction nucleotides: 6. This CDR3 region has 15 residues. Germline V CDR1 and CDR2: SGHRS, YFSETQ.

The chain recombines TRBV10-3 with TRBJ2-3; the match to TRBD2 covers 12 bases. CDR1 and CDR2 (germline): ENHRY, SYGVKD. This CDR3 has 14 amino acids. Unmatched junction bases numbered 5, after V lost 10 bases and J lost 3 bases. In DNA, the CDR3 is TGTGCCACGCGACTAGCGGGAGAGACAGATACGCAGTATTTT. It yields the protein CATRLAGETDTQYF.

The J gene is TRBJ1-5, the V gene TRBV9, with a weak D call TRBD1 (6 bases). CDR1 is SGDLS, CDR2 YYNGEE, per germline. V dropped 4 bases and J dropped 6 bases, with 14 bases sitting between them. The CDR3 runs to 14 residues. The CDR3 region is CASSSSGGGQPQHF. CDR3 in DNA: TGTGCCAGCAGCTCGTCCGGGGGCGGTCAGCCCCAGCATTTT.

The chain recombines TRBV6-6 with TRBJ2-3; TRBD2 aligns across 8 bases. The CDR3 is made up of 15 amino acids. Germline lookup yields CDR1 MNHNY and CDR2 SVGAGI (reference sequence). The V segment lost 6 bases and the J segment 5 bases; nucleotides outside the gene matches: 10. The CDR3 here is CASSPFGGGRDTQYF. The CDR3 coding sequence is TGTGCCAGCAGCCCCTTCGGGGGGGGGAGAGATACGCAGTATTTT.

This clone was picked up a small number of times. The V call is TRBV5-4, the J call TRBJ1-3; 9 bases match TRBD1. The CDR3 contains 15 residues. CDR1 and CDR2 (germline): SGHNT, YYREEE (reference sequence). After removal of 1 base from V and 4 bases from J, the junction contained 3 bases not matched to a gene. CDR3 sequence reads: CASSLPGQGGNTIYF. The CDR3 coding sequence is TGTGCCAGCAGCTTGCCGGGACAGGGAGGAAACACCATATATTTT.

A few counts support this clone. The rearrangement links TRBV11-2 to TRBJ1-2, with D tentatively TRBD1 (5 bases). Germline CDR1 reads SGHAT; CDR2 reads FQNNGV. Trimming pared 5 bases from V and 3 bases from J, leaving 10 bases between. The CDR3 is 13 amino acids. The CDR3 reads CASSRGTDYGYTF. In DNA, the CDR3 is TGTGCCAGCAGCCGTGGGACTGACTATGGCTACACCTTC.

The genes are TRBV11-2 and TRBJ1-5; D not resolved. V lost 0 bases to trimming and J lost 5 bases, with 17 bases between them. CDR3 length: 17 amino acids. Germline V lookup: CDR1 SGHAT, CDR2 FQNNGV. The CDR3 DNA sequence: TGTGCCAGCAGCTTAGATTCCGGTGGAGTCTCTGATCAGCCCCAGCATTTT. Amino acid sequence: CASSLDSGGVSDQPQHF.

V gene TRBV7-2 combines with J gene TRBJ2-5; TRBD1 aligns across 7 bases. The CDR3 contains 17 residues. Germline CDR1 reads SGHTA; CDR2 reads FQGNSA. With 5 bases clipped from V and 5 bases from J, the junction kept 17 bases outside the gene matches. CDR3 DNA: TGTGCCAGCAGCCTGGCCGGGACAGCGGCCTCGTGGGAGACCCAGTACTTC. Protein sequence: CASSLAGTAASWETQYF.

This clone is labeled medium-sized. The chain uses TRBV15 and TRBJ2-3, with 12 bases matching TRBD2. The CDR3 loop spans 15 amino acids. V lost 4 bases and J lost 3; bases outside the gene matches: 2. Germline loops: CDR1 LNHNV, CDR2 YYDKDF (reference sequence). CDR3 region: CATSTGTSGTDTQYF. Written as DNA, the CDR3 is TGTGCCACCAGCACCGGGACTAGCGGGACAGATACGCAGTATTTT.

The J gene is TRBJ1-5, the V gene TRBV5-6; D remains ambiguous. The V and J ends lost 0 bases and 2 bases respectively, with 6 bases between them. This CDR3 has 14 amino acids. CDR1 is SGHDT and CDR2 is YYEEEE in the germline V gene. The CDR3 DNA follows: TGTGCCAGCAGCTTGGGGACGGGCAATCAGCCCCAGCATTTT. Protein: CASSLGTGNQPQHF.

This clone was observed a few times. V gene TRBV7-9 combines with J gene TRBJ2-7, with 12 bases aligning to TRBD2. Germline assignment: CDR1 SEHNR and CDR2 FQNEAQ (reference sequence). V shed 2 bases, J shed 5 bases, and the junction held 13 bases outside the gene matches. CDR3 length: 18 amino acids. The CDR3 loop reads CASSLFQGLAGLRNEQYF. CDR3 nucleotides: TGTGCCAGCAGCTTATTTCAGGGACTAGCGGGCCTTAGGAACGAGCAGTACTTC.

Of note for this clone: Other DNA sequences in the same sample also yield this CDR3. The chain employs TRBV4-3 and TRBJ2-7; TRBD1 matches at 8 bases. CDR1 and CDR2 (germline): LGHNA, YSLEER. With 1 base clipped from V and 4 bases from J, the junction kept 6 bases outside the gene matches. The CDR3 is 15 residues long. The CDR3 region has the DNA TGCGCCAGCAGCCAAGGGACAGGGTGGGATTACGAGCAGTACTTC. Amino acid sequence: CASSQGTGWDYEQYF.

This clone was seen only a few times. The J gene is TRBJ2-7, the V gene TRBV29-1; D is unresolved. V was shortened by 4 bases and J by 3 bases, with 10 bases between the two germline ends. The CDR3 consists of 12 residues. CDR1 and CDR2 (germline): SQVTM, ANQGSEA. Here the CDR3 reads CSVAHELYEQYF. CDR3 coding DNA: TGCAGCGTTGCCCATGAACTCTACGAGCAGTACTTC.

This chain uses TRBV19 with TRBJ1-4, with TRBD1 matching over 7 bases. The CDR3 is 15 amino acids. The junction had 8 bases not matched to a gene; V was cut back by 5 bases and J by 5 bases. The germline CDR1 and CDR2 sequences are LNHDA and SQIVND (reference sequence). For the CDR3, the DNA is TGTGCCAGTAGTCCCCAGGACAGGATAAATGAAAAACTGTTTTTT. Its protein is CASSPQDRINEKLFF.

This rearrangement joins TRBV30 to TRBJ2-7, with a weak D call TRBD2 (5 bases). The germline V gene encodes CDR1 GTSNPN and CDR2 SVGIG (reference sequence). Trimming took off 5 bases at V and 1 base at J, with 15 bases between the two ends. The CDR3 is 14 residues long. This chain's CDR3 is CAWVGPEGSYEQYF. CDR3 DNA sequence: TGTGCCTGGGTTGGACCAGAGGGTTCCTACGAGCAGTACTTC.

This clone was counted between two and nine times. The rearrangement links TRBV10-3 to TRBJ1-2; the D gene is possibly TRBD1 (5 bases). V lost 4 bases to trimming and J lost 4 bases, with 13 bases between them. The V gene's germline CDR1 is ENHRY and CDR2 SYGVKD. The CDR3 runs to 14 residues. Here the CDR3 reads CAISAGGVGYGYTF. CDR3 in DNA: TGTGCCATCAGTGCTGGGGGGGTTGGCTATGGCTACACCTTC.

The chain uses TRBV29-1 and TRBJ1-1; TRBD1 agrees at 8 bases. J gave up 6 bases and V 4 bases, and 4 bases lay outside the gene matches. Germline assignment: CDR1 SQVTM and CDR2 ANQGSEA. CDR3 length: 12 residues. CDR3 sequence: CSVAQGVAEAFF. DNA for the CDR3: TGCAGCGTTGCACAGGGGGTCGCTGAAGCTTTCTTT.

V and J are TRBV7-9 and TRBJ2-3, with TRBD1 matching 8 bases. J was trimmed by 3 bases and V by 5 bases; bases with no gene match: 10. This CDR3 is 16 amino acids long. CDR1 SEHNR and CDR2 FQNEAQ come from the germline V gene (reference sequence). Here the CDR3 DNA reads TGTGCCAGCAGCCGAGGGTGGACAGGGAAGACAGATACGCAGTATTTT. This codes for CASSRGWTGKTDTQYF.

Only a few counts were recorded for this clone. The chain carries TRBV7-9 and TRBJ1-2, with TRBD1 matching over 8 bases. The CDR3 spans 16 residues. Germline lookup yields CDR1 SEHNR and CDR2 FQNEAQ (reference sequence). After removal of 5 bases from V and 8 bases from J, the junction contained 16 bases not matched to a gene. CDR3 nucleotides: TGTGCCAGCAGCACATGGACAGGGCTGGGAGGTGAAGGCTACACCTTC. It is translated as CASSTWTGLGGEGYTF.

This CDR3 is CASSRMLGGRRQETQYF. Here the CDR3 DNA reads TGTGCCAGCAGCCGAATGTTGGGGGGCCGGAGGCAAGAGACCCAGTACTTC. This chain uses TRBV11-2 with TRBJ2-5; tentatively, D is TRBD1 or TRBD2 (6 bases each). The ends were cut back, 5 bases at V and 2 bases at J, with 21 bases in the middle. From germline, CDR1 is SGHAT and CDR2 FQNNGV. This CDR3 contains 17 residues.

The chain links TRBV29-1 to TRBJ2-1; D may be TRBD2 (5 bases). V was shortened by 6 bases and J by 12 bases, with 15 bases between the two germline ends. The CDR3 is made up of 11 amino acids. Germline CDR1 and CDR2: SQVTM and ANQGSEA. The CDR3 bases are TGCAGCGTAAAACTAGATTTAGTGCAGTTCTTC. This codes for CSVKLDLVQFF.

The chain carries TRBV7-7 and TRBJ2-5, with a possible D match to TRBD1 (6 bases). Per the germline V gene, CDR1 is SSHAT and CDR2 is FNYEAQ (reference sequence). V was shortened by 3 bases and J by 7 bases, with 9 bases between the two germline ends. This CDR3 comprises 12 residues. CDR3 protein: CASSFEGGTQYF. CDR3 in DNA: TGTGCCAGCAGCTTCGAAGGGGGGACCCAGTACTTC.

This clone was observed a handful of times. The rearrangement uses TRBV7-9 and TRBJ2-5; TRBD2 matches 7 bases. The V gene's germline CDR1 is SEHNR and CDR2 FQNEAQ (reference sequence). This CDR3 comprises 15 residues. Trimming took 5 bases from V and 0 from J; bases not matched to a gene: 6. The CDR3 reads CASSTLGRYQETQYF. In DNA, the CDR3 is TGTGCCAGCAGCACCCTCGGGAGGTACCAAGAGACCCAGTACTTC.

This clone was observed a few times. The chain recombines TRBV4-3 with TRBJ1-5; maybe TRBD1 (5 bases). This CDR3 has 15 residues. Germline V gives CDR1 LGHNA, CDR2 YSLEER. V was trimmed by 1 base and J by 6 bases, leaving 13 bases between them. CDR3 amino acids: CASSQVVGVGQPQHF. CDR3 nucleotides: TGCGCCAGCAGCCAAGTTGTGGGGGTGGGTCAGCCCCAGCATTTT.

This clone counts as medium-sized (0.01 to 0.1%). The V gene is TRBV9, the J gene TRBJ1-5, with TRBD1 as a possible D gene (6 bases). V lost 4 bases and J 6 bases, leaving 11 bases between the germline ends. This CDR3 spans 13 amino acids. Germline lookup yields CDR1 SGDLS and CDR2 YYNGEE. CDR3: CASSLTGSQPQHF. Here the CDR3 DNA reads TGTGCCAGCAGCTTAACAGGGTCTCAGCCCCAGCATTTT.